This record covers a single T cell receptor (beta chain). Germline-derived CDR1 and CDR2 are MNHNY and SVGAGI (reference sequence). V shed 2 bases and J shed 8 bases, with 15 bases lying between them. CDR3 size: 14 residues. The entry originates in a study of T-cell memory formation after mild COVID-19. TCRdb processed the 5' RACE reads anew with MiXCR; each CDR3 protein has one entry. The sample records around 33,000 distinct CDR3 sequences, roughly 20% being singletons. Sequenced: PBMCs or a T cell subset sorted from them (not recorded which). The TCR originated in an adult who had mild COVID-19 (a few samples of this study predate the infection). Cell type and time point are not known. J is TRBJ1-2 and V is TRBV6-6; D is undetermined. Written as DNA, the CDR3 is TGTGCCAGCAGTTACGGAAAACGACGGGGAGGCTACACCTTC. This codes for CASSYGKRRGGYTF.